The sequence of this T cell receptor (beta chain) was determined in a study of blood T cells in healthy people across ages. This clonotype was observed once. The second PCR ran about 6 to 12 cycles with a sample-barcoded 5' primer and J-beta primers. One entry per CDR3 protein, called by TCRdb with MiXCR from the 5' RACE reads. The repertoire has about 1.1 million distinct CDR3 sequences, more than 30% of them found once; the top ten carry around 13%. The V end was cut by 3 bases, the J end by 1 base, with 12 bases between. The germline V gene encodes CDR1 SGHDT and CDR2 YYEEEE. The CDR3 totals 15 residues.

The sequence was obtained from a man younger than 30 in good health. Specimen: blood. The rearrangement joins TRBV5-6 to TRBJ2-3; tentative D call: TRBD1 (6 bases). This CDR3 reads CASSSSGERTDTQYF. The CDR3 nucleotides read TGTGCCAGCAGCTCCTCAGGGGAGCGCACAGATACGCAGTATTTT.